The clone carrying this TCR beta chain appeared a few times. This sample stems from a study of human T cells and chemical hapten exposure. Germline V gene lookup returns CDR1 DFQATT and CDR2 SNEGSKA (reference sequence). The V and J ends lost 6 bases and 0 bases respectively, with 12 bases between them. CDR3 length: 13 amino acids. Via MiXCR, TCRdb re-called the RACE reads, giving one row per CDR3 protein. The sample lists about 380,000 distinct CDR3 sequences, approximately 5% seen once, with under 3% in the top ten. Indicated time point: patch test 1, 2 weeks after DPC sensitization. The treatment here: therapeutic diphenylcyclopropenone sensitization with weekly scalp DPC.

The TCR sequence derives from a woman in her fifties or sixties with alopecia areata. Some clones in this sample may be carry-over from other donors' samples. The chain is built from TRBV20-1 and TRBJ2-7; D remains unclear. This specimen was whole blood, taken in connection with sensitization to the hapten diphenylcyclopropenone (DPC). The CDR3 is CSAPHRSSYEQYF. DNA for the CDR3: TGCAGTGCCCCTCACCGCAGCTCCTACGAGCAGTACTTC.